This entry describes one TCR beta chain. Quantitative 5'-RACE was performed with molecular barcodes, and it yielded the TCR beta libraries. TCRdb passed the 5' RACE reads through MiXCR, listing each CDR3 protein once. Here the sample spans about 200,000 distinct CDR3 sequences, approximately 24% being singletons. The data stem from a study of CD8 T cells in ankylosing spondylitis. In germline, CDR1 is LNHDA, CDR2 SQIVND (reference sequence). This CDR3 spans 12 amino acids. V dropped 9 bases and J dropped 7 bases, with 12 bases sitting between them. The rearrangement joins TRBV19 to TRBJ1-4; D unclear. This clonotype originated in a male donor with ankylosing spondylitis or in good health (not recorded which). Sequencing was performed on blood, either unsorted or a sorted T cell fraction (not recorded which). The CDR3 DNA reads as TGTGCCAGCGGCCGGATCGGTGAAAAACTGTTTTTT. Residues: CASGRIGEKLFF.